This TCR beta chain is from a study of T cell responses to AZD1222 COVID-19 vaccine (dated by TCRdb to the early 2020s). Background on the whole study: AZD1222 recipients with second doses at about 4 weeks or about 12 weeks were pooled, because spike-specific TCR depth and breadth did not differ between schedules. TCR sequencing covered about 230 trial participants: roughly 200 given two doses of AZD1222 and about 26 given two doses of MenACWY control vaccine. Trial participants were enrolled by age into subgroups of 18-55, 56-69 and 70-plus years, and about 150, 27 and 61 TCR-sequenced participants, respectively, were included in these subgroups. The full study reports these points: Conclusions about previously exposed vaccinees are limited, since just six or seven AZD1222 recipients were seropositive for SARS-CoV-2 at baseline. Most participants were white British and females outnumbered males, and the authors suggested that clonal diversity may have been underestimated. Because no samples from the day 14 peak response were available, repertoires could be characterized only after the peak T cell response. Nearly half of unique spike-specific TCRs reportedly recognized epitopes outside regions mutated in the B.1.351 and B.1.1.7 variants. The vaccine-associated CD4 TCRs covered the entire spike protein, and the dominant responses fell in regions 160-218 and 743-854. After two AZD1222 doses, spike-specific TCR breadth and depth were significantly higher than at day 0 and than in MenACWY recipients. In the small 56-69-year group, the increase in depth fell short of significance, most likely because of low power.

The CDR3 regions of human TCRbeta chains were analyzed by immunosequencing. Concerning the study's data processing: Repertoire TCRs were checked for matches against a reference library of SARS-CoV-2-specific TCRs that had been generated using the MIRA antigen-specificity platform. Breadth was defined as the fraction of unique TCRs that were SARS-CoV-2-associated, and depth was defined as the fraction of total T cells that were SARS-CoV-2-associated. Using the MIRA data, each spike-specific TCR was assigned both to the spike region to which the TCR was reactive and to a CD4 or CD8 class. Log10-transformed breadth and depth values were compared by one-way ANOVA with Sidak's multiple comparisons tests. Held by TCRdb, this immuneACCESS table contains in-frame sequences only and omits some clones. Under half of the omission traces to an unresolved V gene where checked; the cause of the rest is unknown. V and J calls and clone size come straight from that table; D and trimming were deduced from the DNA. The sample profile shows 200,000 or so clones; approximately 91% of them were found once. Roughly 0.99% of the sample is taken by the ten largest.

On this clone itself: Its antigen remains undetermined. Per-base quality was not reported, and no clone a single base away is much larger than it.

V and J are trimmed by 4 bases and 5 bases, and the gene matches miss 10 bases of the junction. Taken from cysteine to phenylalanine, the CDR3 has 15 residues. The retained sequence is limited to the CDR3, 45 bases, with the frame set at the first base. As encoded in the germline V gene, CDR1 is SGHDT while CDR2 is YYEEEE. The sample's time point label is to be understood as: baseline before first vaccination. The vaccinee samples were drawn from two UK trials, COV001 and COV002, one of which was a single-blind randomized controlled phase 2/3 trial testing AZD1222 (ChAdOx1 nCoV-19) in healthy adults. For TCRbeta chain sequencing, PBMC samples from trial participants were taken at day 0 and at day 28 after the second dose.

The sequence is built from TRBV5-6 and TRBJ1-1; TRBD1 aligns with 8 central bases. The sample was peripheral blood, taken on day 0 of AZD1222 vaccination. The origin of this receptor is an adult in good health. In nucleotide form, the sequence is TGTGCCAGCAGCCCGGGGCCACAGGGGGGAACTGAAGCTTTCTTT. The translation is CASSPGPQGGTEAFF.